The 17 T cell receptor beta chains reported below all come from one sample, sequenced in a study of beta chain features in type 1 diabetes. Overall study results and limits: Within each of all four CD4+ subsets, Type 1 diabetes patients had TCRB CDR3s that were moderately but significantly shorter.

The entirety of the isolated RNA underwent reverse transcription, so expressed TCRB transcripts were sequenced. Clones were sequenced by immunoSEQ multiplex PCR, and TCRdb holds only the in-frame ones, with some missing. The data hold under 300,000 clones, with roughly 14% observed a single time. No antigen has been assigned to these receptors. The sample comprised naive CD4+ T cells from blood. These receptors all stem from a man aged 25-40 years with type 1 diabetes.

This clone has more than one count but fewer than ten. This chain connects TRBV5-4 to TRBJ2-3, with TRBD2 matching over 10 bases. The CDR3 runs 18 residues. Germline V gene data show CDR1 as SGHNT and CDR2 as YYREEE (reference sequence). With V trimmed by 0 bases and J by 5 bases, 12 bases remained unmatched. CDR3 residues: CASSLGTSGLPLGDTQYF. In DNA, the CDR3 is TGTGCCAGCAGCTTGGGGACTAGCGGACTTCCCCTCGGAGATACGCAGTATTTT.

This chain links TRBV27 with TRBJ1-4; 8 positions match TRBD1. In germline, CDR1 is MNHEY, CDR2 SMNVEV (reference sequence). V trimming: 5 bases; J trimming: 0 bases; junction bases outside the gene matches: 5. This CDR3 has 16 amino acids. DNA for the CDR3: TGTGCCAGCAGTCCGGACAGGGCGCCAACTAATGAAAAACTGTTTTTT. Translating gives CASSPDRAPTNEKLFF.

This rearrangement joins TRBV5-1 to TRBJ2-7; D not resolved. The CDR3 contains 9 residues. Per germline, CDR1 SGHRS and CDR2 YFSETQ. V was pared by 7 bases and J by 3 bases, with 2 bases between. CDR3: CASHYEQYF. As DNA, the CDR3 is TGCGCCAGCCACTACGAGCAGTACTTC.

As DNA, the CDR3 is TGTGCCAGCAGCTTGGTCCTTAGCCAAGAGACCCAGTACTTC. Translation: CASSLVLSQETQYF. The rearrangement uses TRBV5-6 and TRBJ2-5; unclear D gene. Germline CDR1 is SGHDT and CDR2 is YYEEEE. CDR3 size: 14 residues. Trimming removed 0 bases from V and 1 base from J, with 7 bases in between.

The chain couples TRBV6-5 to TRBJ2-1; TRBD2 matches 10 bases. V was pared by 4 bases and J by 5 bases, with 5 bases of the junction left unmatched. Germline lookup yields CDR1 MNHEY and CDR2 SVGAGI. This CDR3 contains 15 residues. The CDR3 sequence: CASSSPSGGNNEQFF. Written as DNA, the CDR3 is TGTGCCAGCAGTTCCCCTAGCGGGGGCAACAATGAGCAGTTCTTC.

The genes are TRBV13 and TRBJ1-1; 8 bases fit TRBD1. This CDR3 is built from 15 residues. The germline gives CDR1 PRHDT, CDR2 FYEKMQ (reference sequence). V was pared by 2 bases and J by 5 bases, with 7 bases of the junction left unmatched. As DNA, the CDR3 is TGTGCCAGCAGCTTACGCCGGACAGGGAGAACTGAAGCTTTCTTT. Translating gives CASSLRRTGRTEAFF.

The gene calls are TRBV4-1 and TRBJ2-7; TRBD1 matches at 10 bases. There are 15 residues in the CDR3. V shed 4 bases and J 3 bases; nucleotides not matched to a gene: 6. Germline V gene data show CDR1 as MGHRA and CDR2 as YSYEKL. CDR3 protein: CASSLTGTGDYEQYF. The CDR3 region has the DNA TGCGCCAGCAGCCTAACCGGGACAGGGGACTACGAGCAGTACTTC.

This clone has just a few counts. The V gene is TRBV28, the J gene TRBJ1-2, with a tentative D call TRBD1 (5 bases). Germline-derived CDR1 and CDR2 are MDHEN and SYDVKM. The CDR3 has 10 residues. V lost 5 bases to trimming and J lost 7 bases, with 5 bases between them. In DNA, the CDR3 is TGTGCCAGCAGTGACAGTGGCTACACCTTC. Translating it yields CASSDSGYTF.

The chain carries TRBV5-6 and TRBJ2-3; D possibly corresponds to TRBD2 (5 bases). The germline V and J ends were trimmed by 4 bases and 9 bases, with 21 bases remaining between them. Germline-derived CDR1 and CDR2 are SGHDT and YYEEEE. This CDR3 spans 15 amino acids. As DNA, the CDR3 is TGTGCCAGCAGCCCGAAGGCAACTAACACGGGGACGCAGTATTTT. Its protein is CASSPKATNTGTQYF.

V and J are TRBV11-2 and TRBJ2-5; weak D call: TRBD2 (5 bases). CDR3 length: 14 residues. Per the germline V gene, CDR1 is SGHAT and CDR2 is FQNNGV. Trimming took 5 bases from V and 1 from J, leaving 11 bases between them. This CDR3 reads CASSPRGAQETQYF. CDR3 nucleotides: TGTGCCAGCAGCCCCCGGGGAGCCCAAGAGACCCAGTACTTC. The complete variable domain, with remaining parts taken from reference TRBV11-2 and TRBJ2-5, reads EAGVAQSPRYKIIEKRQSVAFWCNPISGHATLYWYQQILGQGPKLLIQFQNNGVVDDSQLPKDRFSAERLKGVDSTLKIQPAKLEDSAVYLCASSPRGAQETQYFGPGTRLLVL.

This clone was seen a few times. The chain employs TRBV29-1 and TRBJ2-2, with 10 nucleotides matching TRBD1. The V and J ends lost 1 base and 7 bases, in that order; junction bases with no gene match: 6. CDR3 length: 15 residues. From germline, CDR1 is SQVTM and CDR2 ANQGSEA. CDR3 in amino acids: CSVEVGQGRVGELFF. For the CDR3, the DNA is TGCAGCGTTGAAGTGGGACAGGGGAGAGTCGGGGAGCTGTTTTTT.

The rearrangement links TRBV29-1 to TRBJ1-6; 8 nucleotides match TRBD1. The V gene end was trimmed by 6 bases and the J gene end by 8 bases; junction bases not matched to a gene: 6. Germline V lookup: CDR1 SQVTM, CDR2 ANQGSEA. This CDR3 spans 13 amino acids. The CDR3 DNA reads as TGCAGCGTACGGACAGGGCTTGATTCACCCCTCCACTTT. Translation: CSVRTGLDSPLHF.

This clone has a handful of counts. The chain uses TRBV11-2 and TRBJ2-1; 8 bases fit TRBD2. V shed 5 bases, J shed 3 bases, and the junction held 6 bases outside the gene matches. CDR3 length: 15 residues. Per the germline V gene, CDR1 is SGHAT and CDR2 is FQNNGV. The CDR3 sequence is CASSQSGRRYNEQFF. In DNA, the CDR3 is TGTGCCAGCAGCCAAAGCGGGAGACGCTACAATGAGCAGTTCTTC.

CDR3: CASSPDSNYGYTF. The CDR3 DNA is TGTGCCAGCAGCCCAGACAGTAACTATGGCTACACCTTC. V gene TRBV7-8 combines with J gene TRBJ1-2; a weak D match, TRBD1 (5 bases). The germline gives CDR1 SGHVS, CDR2 FQNEAQ. Between the trimmed V and J ends, which lost 5 bases and 1 base, there was a span of 8 bases. The length of the CDR3 is 13 residues.

This clone turned up a few times. Written as DNA, the CDR3 is TGTGCCAGCAGACGGACAGGAGATAATCAGCCCCAGCATTTT. Translation gives CASRRTGDNQPQHF. The chain links TRBV27 to TRBJ1-5; 7 nucleotides align to TRBD1. V trimming: 6 bases; J trimming: 4 bases; junction bases outside the gene matches: 6. This CDR3 is built from 14 residues. CDR1 and CDR2 from the germline V gene are MNHEY and SMNVEV (reference sequence).

CDR3 sequence (DNA): TGTGCCAGCAGCTTTCGTGTAGAGGAGCAGTACTTC. This translates into CASSFRVEEQYF. This chain links TRBV11-3 with TRBJ2-7; no clear D gene. With 3 bases removed from V and 7 bases from J, the gap between germline ends came to 10 bases. CDR3 length: 12 residues. The germline CDR1 and CDR2 sequences are SGHNT and YENEEA.

Of note for this clone: Additional DNA sequences in this sample encode the identical CDR3. The chain uses TRBV29-1 and TRBJ2-7, with D possibly TRBD1 on 5 matching bases. Germline-derived CDR1 and CDR2 are SQVTM and ANQGSEA. This CDR3 spans 12 amino acids. The V gene lost 4 bases and the J gene lost 1 base, with 8 bases spanning the gap. The CDR3 protein is CSVGQGSYEQYF. In nucleotides, the CDR3 is TGCAGCGTTGGGCAGGGATCCTACGAGCAGTACTTC.